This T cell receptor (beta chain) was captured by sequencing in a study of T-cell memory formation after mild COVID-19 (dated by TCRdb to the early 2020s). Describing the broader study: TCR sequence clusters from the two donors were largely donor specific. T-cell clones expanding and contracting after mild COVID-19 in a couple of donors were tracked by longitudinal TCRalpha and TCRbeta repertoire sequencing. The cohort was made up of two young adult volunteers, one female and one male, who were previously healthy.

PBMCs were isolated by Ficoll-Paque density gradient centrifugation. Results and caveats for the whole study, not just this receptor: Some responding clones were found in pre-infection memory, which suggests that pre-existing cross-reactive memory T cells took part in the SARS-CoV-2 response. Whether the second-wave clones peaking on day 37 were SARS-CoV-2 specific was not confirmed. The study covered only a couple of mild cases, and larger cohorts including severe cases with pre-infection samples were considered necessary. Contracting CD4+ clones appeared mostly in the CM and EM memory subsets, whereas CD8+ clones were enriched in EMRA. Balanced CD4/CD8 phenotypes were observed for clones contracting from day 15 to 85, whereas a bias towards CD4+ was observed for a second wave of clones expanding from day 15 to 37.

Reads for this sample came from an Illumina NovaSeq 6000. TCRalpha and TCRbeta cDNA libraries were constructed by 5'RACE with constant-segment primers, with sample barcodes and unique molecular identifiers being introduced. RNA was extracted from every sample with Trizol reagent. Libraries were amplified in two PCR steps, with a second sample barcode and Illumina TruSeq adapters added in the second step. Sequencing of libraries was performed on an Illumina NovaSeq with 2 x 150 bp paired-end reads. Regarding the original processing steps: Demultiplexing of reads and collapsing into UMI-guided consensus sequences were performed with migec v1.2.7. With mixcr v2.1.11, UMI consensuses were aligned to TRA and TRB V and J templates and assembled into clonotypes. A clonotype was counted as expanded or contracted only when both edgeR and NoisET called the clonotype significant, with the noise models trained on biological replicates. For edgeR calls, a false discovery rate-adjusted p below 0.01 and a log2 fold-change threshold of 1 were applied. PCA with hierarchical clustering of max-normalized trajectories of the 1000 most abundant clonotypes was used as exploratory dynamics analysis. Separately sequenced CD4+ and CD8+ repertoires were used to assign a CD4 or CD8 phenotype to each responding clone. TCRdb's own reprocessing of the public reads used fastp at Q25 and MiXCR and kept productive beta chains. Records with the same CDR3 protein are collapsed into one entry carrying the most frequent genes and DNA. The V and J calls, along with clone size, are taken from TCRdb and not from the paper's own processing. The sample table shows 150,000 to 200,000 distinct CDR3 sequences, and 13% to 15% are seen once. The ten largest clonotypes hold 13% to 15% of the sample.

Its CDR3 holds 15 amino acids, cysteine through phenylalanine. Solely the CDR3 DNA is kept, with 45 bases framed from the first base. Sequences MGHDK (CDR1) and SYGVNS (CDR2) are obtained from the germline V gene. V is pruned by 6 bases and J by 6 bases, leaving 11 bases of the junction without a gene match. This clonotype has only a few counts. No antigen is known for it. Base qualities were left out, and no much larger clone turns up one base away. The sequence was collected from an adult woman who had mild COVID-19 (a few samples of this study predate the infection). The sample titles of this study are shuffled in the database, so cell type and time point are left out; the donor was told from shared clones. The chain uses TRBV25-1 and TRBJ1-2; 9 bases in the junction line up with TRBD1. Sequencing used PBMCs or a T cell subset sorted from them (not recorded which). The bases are TGTGCCAGCAGCAGAAAAGGGGGACAGGGAGATGGCTACACCTTC. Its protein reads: CASSRKGGQGDGYTF.